A single sample gave rise to the 22 T cell receptor beta chains below, sequenced in a study of blood T cell repertoires in COVID-19. Assay used: immunoSEQ multiplex PCR; TCRdb lists only in-frame clones, some missing. The repertoire holds about 100,000 clones, around nine tenths seen once, with roughly 1.2% in the top ten. Sequenced: peripheral blood. The receptors shown here come from a woman in her 30s with acute or convalescent COVID-19.

This clone was observed a single time. This chain joins TRBV11-3 and TRBJ2-3; 7 bases align to TRBD2. This CDR3 spans 17 amino acids. Germline V gene lookup returns CDR1 SGHNT and CDR2 YENEEA. The V segment lost 5 bases and the J segment 1 base; nucleotides outside the gene matches: 12. The CDR3 DNA sequence: TGTGCCAGCAGCACTCAACCGACTAGCCAGGGCACAGATACGCAGTATTTT. This codes for CASSTQPTSQGTDTQYF. The whole variable domain, remainder taken from reference TRBV11-3 and TRBJ2-3, is EAGVVQSPRYKIIEKKQPVAFWCNPISGHNTLYWYLQNLGQGPELLIRYENEEAVDDSQLPKDRFSAERLKGVDSTLKIQPAELGDSAVYLCASSTQPTSQGTDTQYFGPGTRLTVL.

The chain joins TRBV28 to TRBJ2-1, with D hard to call. Looked up from germline, CDR1 is MDHEN and CDR2 is SYDVKM. This CDR3 spans 16 amino acids. Trimming took off 5 bases at V and 5 bases at J, with 19 bases between the two ends. The CDR3 region is CASSPQVILRHNEQFF. Written as DNA, the CDR3 is TGTGCCAGCAGTCCCCAGGTTATTCTCCGCCACAATGAGCAGTTCTTC.

This clone was seen only once. V gene TRBV19 combines with J gene TRBJ1-1; D not resolved. Trimming took 6 bases from V and 3 from J, leaving 14 bases between them. This CDR3 is built from 14 residues. Germline V gene data show CDR1 as LNHDA and CDR2 as SQIVND (reference sequence). As DNA, the CDR3 is TGTGCCAGTAGGTCGCCAGGAGGGTACACTGAAGCTTTCTTT. Encoded protein: CASRSPGGYTEAFF. The full variable domain, completed using reference TRBV19 and TRBJ1-1, is DGGITQSPKYLFRKEGQNVTLSCEQNLNHDAMYWYRQDPGQGLRLIYYSQIVNDFQKGDIAEGYSVSREKKESFPLTVTSAQKNPTAFYLCASRSPGGYTEAFFGQGTRLTVV.

V and J are TRBV7-9 and TRBJ2-7; TRBD1 might be the D (5 bases). The germline V gene has CDR1 SEHNR and CDR2 FQNEAQ (reference sequence). CDR3 length: 13 residues. With 3 bases removed from V and 1 base from J, the gap between germline ends came to 7 bases. CDR3 residues: CASSLTASYEQYF. The DNA for the CDR3 is TGTGCCAGCAGCTTGACAGCTTCCTACGAGCAGTACTTC.

The genes are TRBV15 and TRBJ2-5; 9 nucleotides align to TRBD1. CDR1 is LNHNV, CDR2 YYDKDF, per germline (reference sequence). With 3 bases clipped from V and 0 bases from J, the junction kept 5 bases outside the gene matches. The CDR3 totals 16 residues. Here the CDR3 DNA reads TGTGCCACCAGCAGGCAGACAGGGGGATACCAAGAGACCCAGTACTTC. Protein sequence: CATSRQTGGYQETQYF. Based on the CDR3 plus reference TRBV15 and TRBJ2-5, the full variable domain is DAMVIQNPRYQVTQFGKPVTLSCSQTLNHNVMYWYQQKSSQAPKLLFHYYDKDFNNEADTPDNFQSRRPNTSFCFLDIRSPGLGDTAMYLCATSRQTGGYQETQYFGPGTRLLVL.

This chain joins TRBV7-2 and TRBJ1-1, with 7 bases fitting TRBD1. V was pared by 3 bases and J by 1 base, with 2 bases of the junction left unmatched. Germline assignment: CDR1 SGHTA and CDR2 FQGNSA. The CDR3 length is 14 residues. CDR3 protein: CASSFNRGNTEAFF. Written as DNA, the CDR3 is TGTGCCAGCAGCTTTAACAGGGGGAACACTGAAGCTTTCTTT.

The gene calls are TRBV11-3 and TRBJ1-6, with 7 positions matching TRBD1. The ends lost 3 bases at V and 4 bases at J; junction bases unmatched: 0. This CDR3 region has 14 residues. Germline V gene sequence: CDR1 SGHNT, CDR2 YENEEA. In DNA, the CDR3 is TGTGCCAGCAGCTTGGGACAGTATAATTCACCCCTCCACTTT. Its protein is CASSLGQYNSPLHF.

There are a few counts of this clone. The V call is TRBV7-8, the J call TRBJ1-2, with 10 bases fitting TRBD1. The CDR3 extends over 15 amino acids. The ends lost 0 bases at V and 4 bases at J; junction bases unmatched: 2. Germline V gene data show CDR1 as SGHVS and CDR2 as FQNEAQ. The CDR3 DNA is TGTGCCAGCAGCTTAGCGGGACAGGGGCTCTATGGCTACACCTTC. Its protein product is CASSLAGQGLYGYTF.

The chain carries TRBV5-1 and TRBJ2-1; 8 positions agree with TRBD2. Germline V gives CDR1 SGHRS, CDR2 YFSETQ. Trimming took 0 bases from V and 5 from J; bases not matched to a gene: 4. This CDR3 contains 15 residues. Written as DNA, the CDR3 is TGCGCCAGCAGCTTGGAGGGGCGGGGGGACAATGAGCAGTTCTTC. Its protein product is CASSLEGRGDNEQFF.

The rearrangement uses TRBV7-2 and TRBJ2-1, with 8 bases lining up with TRBD2. Germline CDR1 reads SGHTA; CDR2 reads FQGNSA. V was clipped by 1 base and J by 2 bases; unmatched bases: 1. CDR3 size: 15 residues. CDR3 DNA: TGTGCCAGCAGCTTAGGAGCGGGGGCCTACAATGAGCAGTTCTTC. Translated: CASSLGAGAYNEQFF.

The rearrangement joins TRBV9 to TRBJ2-5; 9 bases align to TRBD2. Germline loops: CDR1 SGDLS, CDR2 YYNGEE. The CDR3 sequence is 18 residues long. V lost 4 bases to trimming and J lost 0 bases; unmatched junction nucleotides: 13. CDR3: CASSPGMAGGPYQETQYF. The CDR3 coding sequence is TGTGCCAGCAGCCCAGGGATGGCGGGAGGGCCGTACCAAGAGACCCAGTACTTC.

This clone occurred once. J is TRBJ2-5 and V is TRBV6-5, with D uncertain. CDR3 length: 13 residues. From germline, CDR1 is MNHEY and CDR2 SVGAGI. With 6 bases removed from V and 3 bases from J, the gap between germline ends came to 11 bases. As DNA, the CDR3 is TGTGCCAGCAGCCTCGCAGGAAAAGAGACCCAGTACTTC. This sequence encodes CASSLAGKETQYF.

The chain couples TRBV4-3 to TRBJ1-1; D call uncertain. Trimming stripped 0 bases from V and 1 base from J, with 9 bases between. The CDR3 length is 15 residues. CDR1 LGHNA and CDR2 YSLEER come from the germline V gene. Here the CDR3 reads CASSQDIRGNTEAFF. The CDR3 region has the DNA TGCGCCAGCAGCCAAGATATCCGCGGGAACACTGAAGCTTTCTTT.

The V and J genes are TRBV6-2 or TRBV6-3 and TRBJ2-5; the match to TRBD2 covers 8 bases. V shed 2 bases and J 2 bases; nucleotides not matched to a gene: 4. Germline V gives CDR1 MNHEY, CDR2 SVGEGT. There are 15 residues in the CDR3. DNA for the CDR3: TGTGCCAGCAGTTACGAACTAGCGGAGCAAGAGACCCAGTACTTC. Its translation: CASSYELAEQETQYF.

The chain has TRBV18 and TRBJ2-7; perhaps TRBD1 as D (6 bases). Trimming left V 4 bases short and J 6 bases short, with 10 bases between. Germline-derived CDR1 and CDR2 are KGHSH and LQKENI. The CDR3 contains 12 residues. This CDR3 is CASSLRQAEQYF. DNA for the CDR3: TGTGCCAGCTCACTTCGACAGGCCGAGCAGTACTTC.

This clone appeared a few times. V gene TRBV9 combines with J gene TRBJ2-3; 12 nucleotides align to TRBD2. CDR1 is SGDLS, CDR2 YYNGEE, per germline. The CDR3 runs 16 residues. V lost 4 bases and J lost 3; bases outside the gene matches: 6. CDR3 in amino acids: CASSPGLAGITDTQYF. CDR3 DNA: TGTGCCAGCAGCCCCGGACTAGCGGGGATTACAGATACGCAGTATTTT. Based on the CDR3 plus reference TRBV9 and TRBJ2-3, the full variable domain is DSGVTQTPKHLITATGQRVTLRCSPRSGDLSVYWYQQSLDQGLQFLIQYYNGEERAKGNILERFSAQQFPDLHSELNLSSLELGDSALYFCASSPGLAGITDTQYFGPGTRLTVL.

J is TRBJ2-3 and V is TRBV12-5, with D possibly being TRBD1 (5 bases). The germline gives CDR1 LGHNT, CDR2 FRNRAP. The CDR3 is 16 amino acids. V was shortened by 4 bases and J by 2 bases, with 16 bases between the two germline ends. The CDR3 here is CASGSGPGRSTDTQYF. Written as DNA, the CDR3 is TGTGCTAGTGGTTCCGGCCCAGGGCGGTCCACAGATACGCAGTATTTT.

The chain couples TRBV7-2 to TRBJ1-5, with 7 nucleotides matching TRBD1. This CDR3 is 16 amino acids long. Germline V gene sequence: CDR1 SGHTA, CDR2 FQGNSA. V trimming: 1 base; J trimming: 9 bases; junction bases outside the gene matches: 12. The CDR3 nucleotides read TGTGCCAGCAGCTTAGATGGTTTACAGGGGTCGCGGCCCCAGCATTTT. The encoded protein is CASSLDGLQGSRPQHF.

In DNA, the CDR3 is TGTGCCAGCAGTGATGCGAAGTCCTACGAGCAGTACTTC. This sequence encodes CASSDAKSYEQYF. V is TRBV2 and J is TRBJ2-7; no reliable D call. Germline assignment: CDR1 SNHLY and CDR2 FYNNEI. V gave up 3 bases and J gave up 1 base, with 7 bases separating them. The CDR3 loop spans 13 amino acids.

The chain couples TRBV28 to TRBJ1-5, with 7 bases that match TRBD1. Germline loops: CDR1 MDHEN, CDR2 SYDVKM. This CDR3 has 15 residues. The V gene end was trimmed by 6 bases and the J gene end by 9 bases; junction bases not matched to a gene: 14. The CDR3 here is CASRSTGTAWRPQHF. In DNA, the CDR3 is TGTGCCAGCAGATCCACCGGGACAGCGTGGCGGCCCCAGCATTTT. Full variable domain (rest looked up from reference TRBV28 and TRBJ1-5): DVKVTQSSRYLVKRTGEKVFLECVQDMDHENMFWYRQDPGLGLRLIYFSYDVKMKEKGDIPEGYSVSREKKERFSLILESASTNQTSMYLCASRSTGTAWRPQHFGDGTRLSIL.

This clone was counted a few times. In DNA, the CDR3 is TGTGCCACAGGTCGGGGCGGGGGGCAACAAGAGACCCAGTACTTC. Translation: CATGRGGGQQETQYF. The chain is built from TRBV15 and TRBJ2-5, with 8 bases that match TRBD2. The V gene's germline CDR1 is LNHNV and CDR2 YYDKDF (reference sequence). The length of the CDR3 is 15 residues. J gave up 2 bases and V 9 bases, and 11 bases lay outside the gene matches.

This clone was observed a single time. V is TRBV28 and J is TRBJ1-3, with unresolved D. The V end lost 3 bases, the J end lost 8 bases, and 5 bases lay between the germline ends. CDR3 length: 11 amino acids. Per the germline V gene, CDR1 is MDHEN and CDR2 is SYDVKM. The CDR3 reads CASSLPDTIYF. The DNA for the CDR3 is TGTGCCAGCAGTTTGCCAGACACCATATATTTT. The entire variable domain, with the rest obtained from reference TRBV28 and TRBJ1-3, is as follows: DVKVTQSSRYLVKRTGEKVFLECVQDMDHENMFWYRQDPGLGLRLIYFSYDVKMKEKGDIPEGYSVSREKKERFSLILESASTNQTSMYLCASSLPDTIYFGEGSWLTVV.